The present T cell receptor beta chain was sequenced within a study of vaccination and CD4 T cells after COVID-19. The overall study: Cellular stimulation was performed using overlapping spike peptides derived from SARS-CoV-2, HCoV-NL63, HCoV-OC43 and HCoV-229E.

Specified treatment: roughly 10-day PBMC culture with coronavirus spike peptide pools or control peptides (ViraFEST assay). Points from the study as a whole: It was found that, in convalescent patients, 304 of 307 vaccine-specific clones were spike mono-reactive.

There are 14 residues in the CDR3. Germline V lookup: CDR1 SGHRS, CDR2 YFSETQ. V lost 3 bases to trimming and J lost 0 bases, with 10 bases between them. Sequence data for DNA of cultured CD4+ T cells were generated by the Oncomine TCR Beta short-read assay. TCRdb reprocessed the PCR reads with MiXCR, giving one entry per CDR3 protein. The sample includes about 10,000 distinct CDR3 sequences, around 30% seen only once; the top ten take about 15%. Concerning this clonotype itself: Antigen: not known.

The receptor was isolated from a human donor who had recovered from COVID-19. The rearrangement links TRBV5-1 to TRBJ2-7, with D tentatively TRBD2 (6 bases). This specimen was CD4+ T cells from blood, cultured in vitro, taken after SARS-CoV-2 vaccination. CDR3 coding DNA: TGCGCCAGCAGCTCGGGGGAGAGCTCCTACGAGCAGTACTTC. The encoded protein is CASSSGESSYEQYF.